Shown below are 6 T cell receptor beta chains from a single sample sequenced in a study of blood T cell repertoires in COVID-19. Using immunoSEQ multiplex PCR, the repertoire was profiled, and TCRdb retains in-frame clones only, with some absent. The sample holds 49,000 or so clones, 80% to 90% seen once. The sequenced material came from peripheral blood. These receptors came from a woman older than 75 with COVID-19, enrolled during active disease.

This clone was recorded once. The chain recombines TRBV5-4 with TRBJ2-6, with a possible D match to TRBD1 (6 bases). Trimming removed 4 bases from V and 4 bases from J, with 15 bases in between. CDR1 SGHNT and CDR2 YYREEE come from the germline V gene (reference sequence). The length of the CDR3 is 16 residues. The CDR3 coding sequence is TGTGCCAGCAGCCCCCGTTCAGGGGCCGGGGCCAACGTCCTGACTTTC. Translating it yields CASSPRSGAGANVLTF.

This clone counts as large. The rearrangement uses TRBV19 and TRBJ2-1; maybe TRBD2 (5 bases). The germline V gene has CDR1 LNHDA and CDR2 SQIVND (reference sequence). Trimming removed 3 bases at V and 1 base at J, with 10 bases between. This CDR3 spans 15 amino acids. The CDR3 region has the DNA TGTGCCAGTAGTATGGGAGTTTTATCCTACAATGAGCAGTTCTTC. It translates to CASSMGVLSYNEQFF. Filled out from reference TRBV19 and TRBJ2-1, the complete variable domain reads DGGITQSPKYLFRKEGQNVTLSCEQNLNHDAMYWYRQDPGQGLRLIYYSQIVNDFQKGDIAEGYSVSREKKESFPLTVTSAQKNPTAFYLCASSMGVLSYNEQFFGPGTRLTVL.

V and J are TRBV2 and TRBJ1-6, with no clear D. The V end was cut by 1 base, the J end by 5 bases, with 9 bases between. The CDR3 extends over 15 amino acids. Germline CDR1 SNHLY, CDR2 FYNNEI. CDR3 sequence reads: CASSEVAQNNSPLHF. The CDR3 DNA reads TGTGCCAGCAGTGAAGTTGCACAGAATAATTCACCCCTCCACTTT.

As DNA, the CDR3 is TGTGCCAGCAGTGAAGAGCGGAACCAAGAGACCCAGTACTTC. Translating it yields CASSEERNQETQYF. The V call is TRBV2, the J call TRBJ2-5, with a possible D match to TRBD2 (5 bases). This CDR3 is 14 amino acids long. V was clipped by 1 base and J by 0 bases, with 6 bases between them. The germline gives CDR1 SNHLY, CDR2 FYNNEI.

The J gene is TRBJ2-3, the V gene TRBV28; 7 bases match TRBD2. The CDR3 loop spans 14 amino acids. With V trimmed by 10 bases and J by 0 bases, 7 bases remained unmatched. Germline CDR1 reads MDHEN; CDR2 reads SYDVKM. The CDR3 bases are TGTGCCATTATTCATAGCGGGAGCACAGATACGCAGTATTTT. Translation gives CAIIHSGSTDTQYF.

V is TRBV18 and J is TRBJ2-3, with a possible D match to TRBD1 (7 bases). This CDR3 is built from 15 residues. V was clipped by 1 base and J by 5 bases, with 13 bases between them. Germline assignment: CDR1 KGHSH and CDR2 LQKENI. CDR3 in DNA: TGTGCCAGCTCACCACTGGGTCAGGGGGGAGATACGCAGTATTTT. Translating gives CASSPLGQGGDTQYF.